This T cell receptor (beta chain) stems from a study of blood T cell repertoires in COVID-19. For the study at large: Acute and convalescent COVID-19 specimens originated in the United States, Italy and Spain.

A note on this clone: The same CDR3 can be traced to other DNA sequences in this sample.

In the original processing: Reference gene primer amplification gave estimated nucleated cell counts. Generated by immunoSEQ multiplex PCR, the TCRdb table keeps only in-frame clones and is missing some. V, J and clone size were drawn from that table, and D and trimming were deduced from the DNA. The profile shows roughly 150,000 clones, around 73% of them singletons. Trimming at V came to 3 bases and at J to 0 bases, leaving 4 bases not matched to a gene. The CDR3 runs to 15 residues. Looked up from germline, CDR1 is LNHNV and CDR2 is YYDKDF (reference sequence). The chain carries TRBV15 and TRBJ2-7; 8 bases are a match to TRBD1. The clonotype comes from a man aged 60 to 75 who had recovered from COVID-19. Sequenced input: peripheral blood. The CDR3 spells CATSSRDRSSYEQYF. CDR3 DNA sequence: TGTGCCACCAGCAGCCGGGACAGGAGCTCCTACGAGCAGTACTTC.